This entry is about one TCR beta chain. These data belong to a study of blood T cell repertoires in COVID-19. The overall study: COVID-19 samples from acute and convalescent phases originated in the United States, Italy and Spain. Sources were T cells, B-cell-depleted T cells, or PBMCs; the material itself was cDNA or gDNA.

V dropped 1 base and J dropped 4; count of bases not matched to a gene: 5. The CDR3 extends over 16 amino acids. CDR1 LGHNA and CDR2 YSLEER come from the germline V gene. Repertoires were generated with immunoSEQ multiplex PCR, while TCRdb's copy carries only in-frame clones and drops some. The table records 99,000 or so clones, 84% of them present only once. Sample: peripheral blood. The source of this sequence is a man between 65 and 85 years old with active or convalescent COVID-19. This sequence joins TRBV4-3 and TRBJ1-3; 9 positions match TRBD1. DNA for the CDR3: TGCGCCAGCAGCCAAGGTCCCGGGACAGGGGGAAACACCATATATTTT. It translates to CASSQGPGTGGNTIYF.